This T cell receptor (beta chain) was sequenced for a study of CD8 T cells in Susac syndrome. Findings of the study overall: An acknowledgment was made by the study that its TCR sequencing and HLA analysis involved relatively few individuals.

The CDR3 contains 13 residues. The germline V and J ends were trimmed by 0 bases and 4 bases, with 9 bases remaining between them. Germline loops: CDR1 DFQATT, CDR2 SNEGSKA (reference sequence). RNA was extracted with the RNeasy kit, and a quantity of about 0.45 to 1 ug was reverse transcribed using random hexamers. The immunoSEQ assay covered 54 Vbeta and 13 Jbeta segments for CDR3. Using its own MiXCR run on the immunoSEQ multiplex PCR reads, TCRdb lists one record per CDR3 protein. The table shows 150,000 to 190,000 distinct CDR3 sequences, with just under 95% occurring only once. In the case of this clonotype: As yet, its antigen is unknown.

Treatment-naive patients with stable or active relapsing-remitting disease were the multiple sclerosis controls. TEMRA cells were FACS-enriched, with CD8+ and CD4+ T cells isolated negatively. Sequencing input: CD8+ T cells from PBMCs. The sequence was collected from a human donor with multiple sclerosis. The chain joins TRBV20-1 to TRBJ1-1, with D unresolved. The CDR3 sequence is CSAREKGTTEAFF. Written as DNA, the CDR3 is TGCAGTGCTAGAGAGAAGGGTACCACTGAAGCTTTCTTT.